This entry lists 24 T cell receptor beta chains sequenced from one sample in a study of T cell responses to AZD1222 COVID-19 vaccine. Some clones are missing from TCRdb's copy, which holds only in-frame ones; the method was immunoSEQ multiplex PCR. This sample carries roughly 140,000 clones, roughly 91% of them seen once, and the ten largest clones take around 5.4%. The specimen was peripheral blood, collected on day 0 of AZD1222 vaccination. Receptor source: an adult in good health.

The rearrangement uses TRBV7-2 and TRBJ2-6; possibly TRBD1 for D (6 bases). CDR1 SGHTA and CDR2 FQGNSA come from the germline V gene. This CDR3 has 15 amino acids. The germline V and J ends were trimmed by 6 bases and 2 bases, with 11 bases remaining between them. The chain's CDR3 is CASRFSGAGANVLTF. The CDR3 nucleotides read TGTGCCAGCAGATTCTCAGGGGCTGGGGCCAACGTCCTGACTTTC.

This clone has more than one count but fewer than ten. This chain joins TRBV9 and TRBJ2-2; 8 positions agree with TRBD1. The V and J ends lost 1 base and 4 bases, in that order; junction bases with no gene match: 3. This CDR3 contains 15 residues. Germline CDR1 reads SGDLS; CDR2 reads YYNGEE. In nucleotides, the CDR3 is TGTGCCAGCAGCGTACAGGGGGCGCCCACCGGGGAGCTGTTTTTT. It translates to CASSVQGAPTGELFF. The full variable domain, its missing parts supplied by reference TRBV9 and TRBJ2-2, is DSGVTQTPKHLITATGQRVTLRCSPRSGDLSVYWYQQSLDQGLQFLIQYYNGEERAKGNILERFSAQQFPDLHSELNLSSLELGDSALYFCASSVQGAPTGELFFGEGSRLTVL.

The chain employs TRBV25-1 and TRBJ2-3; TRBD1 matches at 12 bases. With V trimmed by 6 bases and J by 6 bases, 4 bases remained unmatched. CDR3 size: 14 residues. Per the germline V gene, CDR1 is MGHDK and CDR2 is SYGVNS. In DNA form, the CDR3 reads TGTGCCAGCAGCCGGGACAGGGGGCCTGATACGCAGTATTTT. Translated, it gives CASSRDRGPDTQYF.

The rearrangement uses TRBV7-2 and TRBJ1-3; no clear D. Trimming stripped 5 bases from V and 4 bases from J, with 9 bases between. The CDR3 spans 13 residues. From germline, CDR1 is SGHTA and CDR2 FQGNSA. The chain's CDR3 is CASSPQQGNTIYF. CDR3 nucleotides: TGTGCCAGCAGCCCCCAGCAGGGAAACACCATATATTTT.

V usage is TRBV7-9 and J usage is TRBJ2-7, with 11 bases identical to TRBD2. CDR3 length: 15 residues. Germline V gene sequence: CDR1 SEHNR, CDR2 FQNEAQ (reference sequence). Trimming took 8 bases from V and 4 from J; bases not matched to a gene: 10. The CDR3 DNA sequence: TGTGCCAGCGTCCCCCTAGCGGGAGGTATTTACGAGCAGTACTTC. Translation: CASVPLAGGIYEQYF.

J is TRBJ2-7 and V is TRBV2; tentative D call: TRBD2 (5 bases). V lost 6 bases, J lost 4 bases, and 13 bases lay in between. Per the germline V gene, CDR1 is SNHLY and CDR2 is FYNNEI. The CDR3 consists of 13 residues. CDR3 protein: CASRRELEYEQYF. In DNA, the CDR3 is TGTGCCAGCAGGAGGGAGTTGGAATACGAGCAGTACTTC.

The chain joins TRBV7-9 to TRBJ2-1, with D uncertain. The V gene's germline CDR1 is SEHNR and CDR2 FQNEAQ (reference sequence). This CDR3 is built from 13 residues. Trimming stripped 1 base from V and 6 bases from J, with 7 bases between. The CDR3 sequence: CASSLDGFNEQFF. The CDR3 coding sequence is TGTGCCAGCAGCTTAGACGGGTTCAATGAGCAGTTCTTC.

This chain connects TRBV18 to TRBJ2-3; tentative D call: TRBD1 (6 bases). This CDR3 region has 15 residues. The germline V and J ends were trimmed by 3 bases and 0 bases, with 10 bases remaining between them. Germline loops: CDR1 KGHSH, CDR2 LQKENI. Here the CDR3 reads CASSPGGHSTDTQYF. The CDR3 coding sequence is TGTGCCAGCTCACCTGGGGGACACAGCACAGATACGCAGTATTTT.

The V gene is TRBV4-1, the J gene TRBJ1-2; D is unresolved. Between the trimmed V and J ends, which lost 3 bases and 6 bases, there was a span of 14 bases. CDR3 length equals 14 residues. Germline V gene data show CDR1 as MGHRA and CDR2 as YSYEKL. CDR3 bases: TGCGCCAGCAGCCAGACCGGGTTTCTAGATGGCTACACCTTC. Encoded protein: CASSQTGFLDGYTF.

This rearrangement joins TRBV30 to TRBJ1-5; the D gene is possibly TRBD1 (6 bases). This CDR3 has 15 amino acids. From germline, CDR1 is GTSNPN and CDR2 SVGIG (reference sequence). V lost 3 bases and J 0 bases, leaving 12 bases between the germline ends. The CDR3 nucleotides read TGTGCCTGGAGCTCAGGGGACCTTAGCAATCAGCCCCAGCATTTT. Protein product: CAWSSGDLSNQPQHF. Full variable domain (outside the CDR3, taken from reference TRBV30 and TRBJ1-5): SQTIHQWPATLVQPVGSPLSLECTVEGTSNPNLYWYRQAAGRGLQLLFYSVGIGQISSEVPQNLSASRPQDRQFILSSKKLLLSDSGFYLCAWSSGDLSNQPQHFGDGTRLSIL.

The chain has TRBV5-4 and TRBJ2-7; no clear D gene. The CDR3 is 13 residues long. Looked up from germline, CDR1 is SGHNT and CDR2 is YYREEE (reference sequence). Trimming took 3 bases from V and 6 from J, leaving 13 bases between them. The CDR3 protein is CASSSTATREQYF. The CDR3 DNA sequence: TGTGCCAGCAGCTCGACTGCGACGCGCGAGCAGTACTTC.

The CDR3 DNA reads as TGTGCCAGCAGTGAAGCCACAGGGGGAAATAATTCACCCCTCCACTTT. Translation gives CASSEATGGNNSPLHF. This chain connects TRBV2 to TRBJ1-6; 8 bases agree with TRBD1. Germline loops: CDR1 SNHLY, CDR2 FYNNEI. J lost 5 bases, V lost 0 bases, and 3 bases had no gene match. The CDR3 length is 16 residues.

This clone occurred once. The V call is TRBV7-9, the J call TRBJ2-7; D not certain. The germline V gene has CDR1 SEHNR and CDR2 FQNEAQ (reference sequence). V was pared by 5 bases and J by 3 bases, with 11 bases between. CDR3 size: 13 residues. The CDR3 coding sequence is TGTGCCAGCAGCATAGACGGACGCTACGAGCAGTACTTC. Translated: CASSIDGRYEQYF.

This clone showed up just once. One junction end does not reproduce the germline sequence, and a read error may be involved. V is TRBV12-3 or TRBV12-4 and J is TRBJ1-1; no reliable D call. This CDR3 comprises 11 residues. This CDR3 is CASRLEAEAFF. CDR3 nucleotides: TGTGCCAGCAGATTAGAAGCCGAAGCTTTCTTT.

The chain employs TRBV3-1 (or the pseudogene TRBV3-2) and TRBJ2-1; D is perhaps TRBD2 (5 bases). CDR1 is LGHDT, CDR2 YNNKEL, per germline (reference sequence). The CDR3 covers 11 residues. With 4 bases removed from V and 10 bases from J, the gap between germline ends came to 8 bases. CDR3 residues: CASSLREEQFF. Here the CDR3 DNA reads TGTGCCAGCAGCCTTAGGGAGGAGCAGTTCTTC.

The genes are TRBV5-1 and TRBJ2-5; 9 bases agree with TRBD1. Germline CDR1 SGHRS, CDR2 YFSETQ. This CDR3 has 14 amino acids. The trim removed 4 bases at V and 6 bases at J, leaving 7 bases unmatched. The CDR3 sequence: CASSEQQGAQTQYF. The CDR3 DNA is TGCGCCAGCAGCGAGCAACAGGGGGCGCAGACCCAGTACTTC.

Here the CDR3 reads CASSYNYPNEQFF. The CDR3 coding sequence is TGTGCCAGCAGTTACAATTATCCCAATGAGCAGTTCTTC. This chain uses TRBV6-5 with TRBJ2-1; no firm D call. The CDR3 totals 13 residues. V lost 2 bases to trimming and J lost 6 bases, with 8 bases between them. CDR1 and CDR2 (germline): MNHEY, SVGAGI.

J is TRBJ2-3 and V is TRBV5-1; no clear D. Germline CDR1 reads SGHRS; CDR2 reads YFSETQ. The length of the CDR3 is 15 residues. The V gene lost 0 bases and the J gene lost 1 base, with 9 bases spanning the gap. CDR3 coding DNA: TGCGCCAGCAGCTTGGTAAGGGTCGGCACAGATACGCAGTATTTT. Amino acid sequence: CASSLVRVGTDTQYF.

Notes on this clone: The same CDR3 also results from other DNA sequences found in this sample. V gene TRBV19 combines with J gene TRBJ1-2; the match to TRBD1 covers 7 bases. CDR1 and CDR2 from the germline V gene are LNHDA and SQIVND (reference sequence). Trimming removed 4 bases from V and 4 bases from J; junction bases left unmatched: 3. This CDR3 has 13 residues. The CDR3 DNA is TGTGCCAGTAGTACCGGGACAGTCTATGGCTACACCTTC. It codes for CASSTGTVYGYTF.

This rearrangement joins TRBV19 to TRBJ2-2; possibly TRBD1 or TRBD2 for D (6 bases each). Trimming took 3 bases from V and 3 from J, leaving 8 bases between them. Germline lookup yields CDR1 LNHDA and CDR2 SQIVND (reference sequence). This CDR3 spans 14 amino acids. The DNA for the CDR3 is TGTGCCAGTAGTATGGGGGGCTACACCGGGGAGCTGTTTTTT. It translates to CASSMGGYTGELFF.

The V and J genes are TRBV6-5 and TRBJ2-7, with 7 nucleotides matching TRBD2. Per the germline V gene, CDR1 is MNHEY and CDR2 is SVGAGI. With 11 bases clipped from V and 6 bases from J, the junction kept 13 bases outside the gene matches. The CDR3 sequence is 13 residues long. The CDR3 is CASLLASGPEQYF. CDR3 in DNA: TGTGCCTCCTTGTTGGCTAGCGGACCCGAGCAGTACTTC.

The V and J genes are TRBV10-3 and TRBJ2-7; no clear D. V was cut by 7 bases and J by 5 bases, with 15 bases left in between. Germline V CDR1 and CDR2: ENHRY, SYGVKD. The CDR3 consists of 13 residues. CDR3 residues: CAIMEGLFHEQYF. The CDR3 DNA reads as TGTGCCATCATGGAAGGGCTCTTCCACGAGCAGTACTTC.

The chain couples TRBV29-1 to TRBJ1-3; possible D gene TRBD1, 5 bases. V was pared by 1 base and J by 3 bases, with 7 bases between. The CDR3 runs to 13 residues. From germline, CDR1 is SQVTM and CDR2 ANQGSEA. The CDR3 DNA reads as TGCAGCGTTGAAGGAAGGGGTGGAAACACCATATATTTT. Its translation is CSVEGRGGNTIYF.

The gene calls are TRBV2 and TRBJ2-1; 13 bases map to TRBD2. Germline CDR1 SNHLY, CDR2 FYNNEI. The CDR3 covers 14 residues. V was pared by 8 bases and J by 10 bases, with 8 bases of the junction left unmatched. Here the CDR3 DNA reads TGTGCCAGCGGCATACTAGCGGGAGGGGCGGAGCAGTTCTTC. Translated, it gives CASGILAGGAEQFF.